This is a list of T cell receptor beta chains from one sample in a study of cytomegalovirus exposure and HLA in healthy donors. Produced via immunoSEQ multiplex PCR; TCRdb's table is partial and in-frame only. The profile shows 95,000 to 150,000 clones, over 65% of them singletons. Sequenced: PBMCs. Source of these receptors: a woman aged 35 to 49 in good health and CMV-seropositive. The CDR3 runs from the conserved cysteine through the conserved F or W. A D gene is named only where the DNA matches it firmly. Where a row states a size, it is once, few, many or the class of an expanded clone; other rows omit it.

CASSLSARVRGGQYF TGTGCCAGCAGTTTAAGTGCTCGGGTACGCGGAGGGCAGTACTTC TRBJ2-7 NA TRBV28 few
CAISNTAGALAGEQYF TGTGCCATCAGTAACACAGCGGGGGCCCTAGCGGGGGAGCAGTACTTC TRBJ2-7 TRBD2 TRBV10-3 NA
CAITSDGLAARGQETQYF TGTGCCATCACCTCCGACGGACTAGCGGCGAGAGGACAAGAGACCCAGTACTTC TRBJ2-5 TRBD2 TRBV10-3 NA
CATSSGGRGQETQYF TGTGCCACCAGCAGTGGGGGGAGGGGCCAAGAGACCCAGTACTTC TRBJ2-5 TRBD2 TRBV15 NA
CASSLGGNSYEQYF TGTGCCAGCAGCTTGGGAGGGAACTCCTACGAGCAGTACTTC TRBJ2-7 NA TRBV5-6 NA
CATSRGGQGAGEQYF TGTGCCACCAGCAGAGGGGGACAGGGGGCGGGTGAGCAGTACTTC TRBJ2-7 TRBD1 TRBV15 NA
CASSLNRHYGYTF TGCGCCAGCAGCTTGAACAGACACTATGGCTACACCTTC TRBJ1-2 NA TRBV5-1 many
CASSPTDRAEAFF TGTGCCAGTAGCCCGACCGACAGGGCTGAAGCTTTCTTT TRBJ1-1 TRBD1 TRBV7-9 NA
CASSFDTGSSYEQYF TGCGCCAGCAGCTTCGACACAGGGTCATCGTACGAGCAGTACTTC TRBJ2-7 NA TRBV5-1 few
CASEDRGSNQPQHF TGTGCCAGCGAAGACAGGGGTAGCAATCAGCCCCAGCATTTT TRBJ1-5 TRBD1 TRBV19 NA
CASSLSPGLTGEQYF TGTGCCAGCAGTTTGTCTCCGGGCCTAACGGGGGAGCAGTACTTC TRBJ2-7 NA TRBV6-5 NA
CSASLPDTQYF TGCAGTGCCTCCCTCCCAGATACGCAGTATTTT TRBJ2-3 NA TRBV20-1 NA
CASSPQGLYNSPLHF TGTGCCAGCTCACCACAGGGACTCTATAATTCACCCCTCCACTTT TRBJ1-6 NA TRBV18 few
CASSPQGYGYTF TGTGCCAGCAGTCCCCAGGGGTATGGCTACACCTTC TRBJ1-2 NA TRBV27 NA
CASGGGSGGWNEQYF TGCGCCAGCGGTGGAGGTTCTGGGGGCTGGAACGAGCAGTACTTC TRBJ2-7 NA TRBV5-1 NA
CASSLLQGLGDTQYF TGTGCCAGCAGTTTATTACAGGGGCTGGGAGATACGCAGTATTTT TRBJ2-3 TRBD1 TRBV28 NA
CASSMREGLGEQFF TGTGCCAGCAGTATGCGGGAGGGCCTCGGCGAGCAGTTCTTC TRBJ2-1 TRBD2 TRBV28 NA
CASTLQGENTEAFF TGTGCCAGCACGCTACAGGGGGAGAACACTGAAGCTTTCTTT TRBJ1-1 TRBD1 TRBV2 NA
CASSPPAGSGNTIYF TGTGCCAGCTCACCACCAGCGGGATCTGGAAACACCATATATTTT TRBJ1-3 NA TRBV18 NA
CAWSPTGGSPQTQYF TGTGCCTGGAGTCCCACGGGGGGCTCCCCCCAGACCCAGTACTTC TRBJ2-5 NA TRBV30 NA
CASSTPTRGNEQFF TGTGCCAGCAGTACCCCTACGAGGGGGAATGAGCAGTTCTTC TRBJ2-1 NA TRBV28 NA
CASSLGTSGRSHNEQFF TGCGCCAGCAGCTTGGGGACTAGCGGGAGATCCCACAATGAGCAGTTCTTC TRBJ2-1 TRBD2 TRBV5-1 NA
CASSAGTSGRTSYNEQFF TGCGCCAGCAGTGCCGGGACTAGCGGGAGAACCTCCTACAATGAGCAGTTCTTC TRBJ2-1 TRBD2 TRBV10-1 few
CASSRTGRNTGELFF TGTGCCAGCAGTCGGACAGGGAGAAACACCGGGGAGCTGTTTTTT TRBJ2-2 TRBD1 TRBV6-1 NA
CASSVSLGQEQFF TGTGCCAGCAGCGTAAGCCTGGGACAGGAGCAGTTCTTC TRBJ2-1 TRBD1 TRBV9 NA
CAMRQGVENTEAFF TGTGCCATGCGACAGGGCGTTGAGAACACTGAAGCTTTCTTT TRBJ1-1 TRBD1 TRBV10-3 NA
CASSAGQGTEAFF TGTGCCAGCAGCGCAGGACAGGGGACTGAAGCTTTCTTT TRBJ1-1 TRBD1 TRBV6-1 NA
CASSVATGTGYGYTF TGTGCCAGCAGCGTAGCAACAGGGACGGGCTATGGCTACACCTTC TRBJ1-2 NA TRBV9 few
CASSQMKAASYEQYF TGCGCCAGCAGCCAAATGAAGGCAGCGTCCTACGAGCAGTACTTC TRBJ2-7 NA TRBV4-1 NA
CASSSGGGNTEAFF TGCGCCAGCAGCTCAGGGGGAGGTAACACTGAAGCTTTCTTT TRBJ1-1 TRBD1 TRBV5-1 few
CASSRGGGDRGAFF TGTGCCAGCAGCCGGGGCGGGGGGGATAGGGGAGCTTTCTTT TRBJ1-1 NA TRBV5-4 once
CASSYSPTGTYEQYF TGTGCCAGCAGTTACTCCCCTACGGGAACCTACGAGCAGTACTTC TRBJ2-7 NA TRBV6-5 NA
CASSLGEGLVTEAFF TGTGCCAGCAGCTTGGGGGAGGGATTGGTTACTGAAGCTTTCTTT TRBJ1-1 NA TRBV5-4 NA
CSSSVRGNEQFF TGTTCCAGCAGCGTCAGGGGGAATGAGCAGTTCTTC TRBJ2-1 TRBD1 TRBV7-9 few
CASRGQIVRYGYTF TGTGCCAGCAGAGGACAGATAGTTCGGTATGGCTACACCTTC TRBJ1-2 NA TRBV2 once
CASGLAVNTGELFF TGTGCCAGCGGGCTAGCGGTCAACACCGGGGAGCTGTTTTTT TRBJ2-2 TRBD2 TRBV27 few
CASSLFHSLNTEAFF TGCGCCAGCAGCTTGTTCCACAGCCTGAACACTGAAGCTTTCTTT TRBJ1-1 NA TRBV5-1 NA
CASSGGTVSNTGELFF TGTGCCAGCAGTGGGGGGACAGTGTCGAACACCGGGGAGCTGTTTTTT TRBJ2-2 TRBD1 TRBV6-4 once
CSARVQETQYF TGCAGTGCTAGAGTACAGGAGACCCAGTACTTC TRBJ2-5 NA TRBV20-1 NA
CASSGQGSYGYTF TGTGCCAGCAGCGGACAGGGGTCCTATGGCTACACCTTC TRBJ1-2 TRBD1 TRBV6-1 NA
CASSQGRGALNYGYTF TGTGCCAGCAGCCAAGGCAGGGGGGCCCTGAACTATGGCTACACCTTC TRBJ1-2 TRBD1 TRBV14 once
CSVIAGGGEQYF TGCAGCGTTATAGCGGGAGGGGGCGAGCAGTACTTC TRBJ2-7 TRBD2 TRBV29-1 NA
CAISGLAGGPAYEQYF TGTGCCATCAGTGGACTAGCGGGAGGACCGGCCTACGAGCAGTACTTC TRBJ2-7 TRBD2 TRBV10-3 NA
CASSWGMGQGMAEAFF TGCGCCAGCAGCTGGGGCATGGGACAGGGGATGGCTGAAGCTTTCTTT TRBJ1-1 TRBD1 TRBV5-1 NA
CASSFPPNTEAFF TGCGCCAGCAGCTTCCCTCCGAACACTGAAGCTTTCTTT TRBJ1-1 NA TRBV5-1 NA
CASSTRTGWNTEAFF TGTGCCAGCAGTACCCGGACAGGGTGGAACACTGAAGCTTTCTTT TRBJ1-1 TRBD1 TRBV28 NA